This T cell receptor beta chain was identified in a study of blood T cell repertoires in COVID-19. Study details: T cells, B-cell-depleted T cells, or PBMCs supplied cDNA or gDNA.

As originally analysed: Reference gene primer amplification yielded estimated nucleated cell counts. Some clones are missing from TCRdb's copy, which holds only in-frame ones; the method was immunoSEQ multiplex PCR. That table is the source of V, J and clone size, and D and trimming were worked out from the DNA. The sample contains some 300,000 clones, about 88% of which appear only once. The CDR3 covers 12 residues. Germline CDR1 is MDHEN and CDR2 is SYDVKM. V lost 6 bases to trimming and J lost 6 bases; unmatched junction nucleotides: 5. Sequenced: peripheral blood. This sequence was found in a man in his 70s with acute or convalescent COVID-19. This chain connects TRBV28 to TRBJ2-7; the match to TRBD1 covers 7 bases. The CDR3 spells CASSQGVGEQYF. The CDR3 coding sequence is TGTGCCAGCAGCCAGGGGGTGGGCGAGCAGTACTTC.